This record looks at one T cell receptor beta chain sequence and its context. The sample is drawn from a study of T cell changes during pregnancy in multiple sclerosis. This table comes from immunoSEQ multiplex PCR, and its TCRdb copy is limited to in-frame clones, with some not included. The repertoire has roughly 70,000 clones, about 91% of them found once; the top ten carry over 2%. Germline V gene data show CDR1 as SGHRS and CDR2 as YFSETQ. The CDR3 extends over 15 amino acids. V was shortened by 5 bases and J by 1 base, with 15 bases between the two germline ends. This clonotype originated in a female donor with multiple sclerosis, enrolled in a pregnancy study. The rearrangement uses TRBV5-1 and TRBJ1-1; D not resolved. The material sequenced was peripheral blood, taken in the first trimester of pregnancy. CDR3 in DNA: TGCGCCAGCAGACTTGCGGCAGCCTCGAACACTGAAGCTTTCTTT. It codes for CASRLAAASNTEAFF.